This record covers a single T cell receptor (beta chain). Its antigen is undetermined. The sample belongs to a study of shared clonotypes between healthy human individuals. Background on the study: CD4 naive and CD4 memory each took three plates per donor, while CD8 naive took two and CD8 memory one.

J lost 3 bases, V lost 1 base, and 19 bases had no gene match. CDR1 and CDR2 (germline): SGHRS, YFSETQ. The CDR3 runs to 19 residues. The assay was immunoSEQ multiplex PCR, and TCRdb's table has in-frame clones only and misses some. The sample lists hundreds of thousands of clones; roughly 70% were seen once. In the CD4+ fraction, cells were divided into CD45RA+ naive and CD45RA-negative memory subsets. Findings and limits, study-wide: An expected dependence of interdonor clonotype sharing on sequencing depth was noted.

This TCR came from a man between 25 and 39 years old in good health. The material sequenced was memory CD4+ T cells sorted from blood. Subset given: CD45RA-negative fraction. J is TRBJ2-7 and V is TRBV5-1; 7 nucleotides match TRBD2. CDR3 in DNA: TGCGCCAGCAGCTTGTTCCCTCGCTCAGCAGAGCGGGACCTCTACGAGCAGTACTTC. This sequence encodes CASSLFPRSAERDLYEQYF.